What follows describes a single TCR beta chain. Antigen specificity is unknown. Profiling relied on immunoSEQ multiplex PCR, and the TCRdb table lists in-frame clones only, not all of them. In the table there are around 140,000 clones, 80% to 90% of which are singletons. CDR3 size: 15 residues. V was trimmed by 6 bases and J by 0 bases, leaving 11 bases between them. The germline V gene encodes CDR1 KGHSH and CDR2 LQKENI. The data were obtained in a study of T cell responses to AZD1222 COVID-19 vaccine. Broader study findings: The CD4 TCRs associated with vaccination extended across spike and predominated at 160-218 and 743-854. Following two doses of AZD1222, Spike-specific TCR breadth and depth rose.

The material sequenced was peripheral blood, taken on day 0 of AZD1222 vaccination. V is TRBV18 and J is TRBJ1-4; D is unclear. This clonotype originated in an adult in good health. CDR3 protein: CASSSDIATNEKLFF. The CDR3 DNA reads TGTGCCAGCTCTTCCGACATTGCAACTAATGAAAAACTGTTTTTT.